Below, 11 T cell receptor beta chains from the same sample are listed, as sequenced in a study of tumor-infiltrating lymphocytes in localized non-small cell lung cancer. Here immunoSEQ multiplex PCR was the method, and the copy in TCRdb shows in-frame clones only, minus some. The table shows more than 12,000 clones, with roughly 70% occurring only once. Sample: uninvolved lung tissue not adjacent to the tumor. The origin of the receptors is a human donor with non-small cell lung cancer.

This clone was found a few times. The genes are TRBV6-5 and TRBJ2-1, with no clear D. The V gene's germline CDR1 is MNHEY and CDR2 SVGAGI. Trimming cost V 2 bases and J 5 bases, with 7 bases left between them. The CDR3 totals 13 residues. In nucleotides, the CDR3 is TGTGCCAGCAGTTACCTTGCGGACAATGAGCAGTTCTTC. Residues: CASSYLADNEQFF.

The chain is built from TRBV19 and TRBJ1-4, with TRBD1 identical over 7 bases. Per the germline V gene, CDR1 is LNHDA and CDR2 is SQIVND (reference sequence). The CDR3 is 14 amino acids. Unmatched junction bases numbered 3, after V lost 1 base and J lost 7 bases. This CDR3 is CASSIGGGLEKLFF. For the CDR3, the DNA is TGTGCCAGTAGTATAGGAGGGGGCCTTGAAAAACTGTTTTTT.

CDR3 nucleotides: TGTGCCACCAGCAGAGACCGCGGAGGACTAGCGGCGGAGACCCAGTACTTC. Its translation: CATSRDRGGLAAETQYF. J is TRBJ2-5 and V is TRBV15, with 10 bases aligning to TRBD2. V shed 0 bases, J shed 5 bases, and the junction held 9 bases outside the gene matches. Germline V gene lookup returns CDR1 LNHNV and CDR2 YYDKDF (reference sequence). This CDR3 comprises 17 residues. The variable domain in full, with the rest retrieved from reference TRBV15 and TRBJ2-5, is DAMVIQNPRYQVTQFGKPVTLSCSQTLNHNVMYWYQQKSSQAPKLLFHYYDKDFNNEADTPDNFQSRRPNTSFCFLDIRSPGLGDTAMYLCATSRDRGGLAAETQYFGPGTRLLVL.

A remark on this clone: The CDR3 end shows no conserved phenylalanine or tryptophan, and so a read error is likely. Because the CDR3's place on the DNA is in doubt, the DNA is left out and the CDR3 is given as listed by TCRdb. The J gene is TRBJ2-3, the V gene TRBV20-1. Germline values: CDR1 DFQATT, CDR2 SNEGSKA (reference sequence). The CDR3 is 9 amino acids long, termini counted. The CDR3: CSVSPAPFL.

There are a few counts of this clone. The chain carries TRBV6-1 and TRBJ1-2; D gene unclear. The CDR3 consists of 14 residues. V was cut by 3 bases and J by 9 bases, with 17 bases left in between. Germline CDR1 and CDR2: MNHNS and SASEGT. Written as DNA, the CDR3 is TGTGCCAGCAGTGAGCAGATACCTCCTCCGCGCTACACCTTC. It codes for CASSEQIPPPRYTF.

This rearrangement joins TRBV6-5 to TRBJ1-1; TRBD1 matches 7 bases. This CDR3 region has 13 residues. After removal of 5 bases from V and 11 bases from J, the junction contained 11 bases not matched to a gene. CDR1 and CDR2 (germline): MNHEY, SVGAGI. CDR3 bases: TGTGCCAGCAGTCAAACCCTACAGGGGAAGGCTTTCTTT. Translation: CASSQTLQGKAFF.

The chain has TRBV29-1 and TRBJ1-1; D gene unclear. V was shortened by 6 bases and J by 1 base, with 9 bases between the two germline ends. Germline V gene lookup returns CDR1 SQVTM and CDR2 ANQGSEA. The CDR3 consists of 12 residues. CDR3 amino acids: CSVKPKNTEAFF. DNA of the CDR3: TGCAGCGTGAAACCAAAGAACACTGAAGCTTTCTTT.

Worth noting for this clone: The identical CDR3 is also encoded by other nucleotide sequences in the sample. The CDR3 spells CAWSGGNQPQHF. CDR3 in DNA: TGTGCCTGGTCAGGGGGCAATCAGCCCCAGCATTTT. This chain connects TRBV30 to TRBJ1-5; D possibly corresponds to TRBD1 (6 bases). The germline V gene has CDR1 GTSNPN and CDR2 SVGIG (reference sequence). Trimming removed 5 bases from V and 2 bases from J, with 7 bases in between. This CDR3 has 12 residues.

The rearrangement joins TRBV7-2 to TRBJ2-5, with 13 bases fitting TRBD2. Unmatched junction bases numbered 4, after V lost 1 base and J lost 2 bases. Germline loops: CDR1 SGHTA, CDR2 FQGNSA. This CDR3 spans 17 amino acids. The chain's CDR3 is CASSLVGLAGAQETQYF. The CDR3 bases are TGTGCCAGCAGCTTAGTCGGACTAGCGGGGGCTCAAGAGACCCAGTACTTC.

The gene calls are TRBV7-9 and TRBJ2-7; 8 bases map to TRBD2. Germline-derived CDR1 and CDR2 are SEHNR and FQNEAQ (reference sequence). Unmatched junction bases numbered 3, after V lost 2 bases and J lost 0 bases. The CDR3 runs to 15 residues. Written as DNA, the CDR3 is TGTGCCAGCAGCTTAAGAGGACTAGCCTCCTACGAGCAGTACTTC. Encoded protein: CASSLRGLASYEQYF.

Relative to its sample, this clone is medium-sized. The same CDR3 arises from other DNA sequences in this sample as well. This chain links TRBV2 with TRBJ2-1; the D is unclear. Germline CDR1 reads SNHLY; CDR2 reads FYNNEI. This CDR3 region has 11 residues. V was trimmed by 2 bases and J by 5 bases, leaving 1 base between them. CDR3 sequence reads: CASSENNEQFF. The CDR3 DNA is TGTGCCAGCAGTGAAAACAATGAGCAGTTCTTC.